Each of the 16 T cell receptor beta chains below was sequenced from the same sample in a study of blood T cell repertoires in COVID-19. Clones were sequenced by immunoSEQ multiplex PCR, and TCRdb holds only the in-frame ones, with some missing. Among 150,000 or so clones listed, 82% were seen once. Sequences were obtained from peripheral blood. These receptors originate from a human donor with acute or convalescent COVID-19. The donor label of this sample is uncertain.

This clone appeared a single time. The V gene is TRBV15, the J gene TRBJ1-1, with 7 bases fitting TRBD1. V shed 1 base and J 3 bases; nucleotides not matched to a gene: 8. This CDR3 has 16 residues. Germline CDR1 is LNHNV and CDR2 is YYDKDF (reference sequence). The CDR3 DNA sequence: TGTGCCACCAGCAGAGGACAGGGTGGATTCGACACTGAAGCTTTCTTT. Translated: CATSRGQGGFDTEAFF.

In this sample, this clone turned up a few times. The chain employs TRBV6-5 and TRBJ2-3, with D perhaps matching TRBD1 (5 bases). Trimming removed 0 bases from V and 2 bases from J, with 9 bases in between. CDR3 length: 15 amino acids. From germline, CDR1 is MNHEY and CDR2 SVGAGI. The chain's CDR3 is CASSYSRRVTDTQYF. The CDR3 DNA reads TGTGCCAGCAGTTACTCCCGCAGGGTCACAGATACGCAGTATTTT.

With regard to this clone: Other DNA sequences in the sample encode the same CDR3. This rearrangement joins TRBV15 to TRBJ1-2; D is unclear. The CDR3 contains 14 residues. V was trimmed by 0 bases and J by 0 bases, leaving 5 bases between them. Germline V gives CDR1 LNHNV, CDR2 YYDKDF (reference sequence). CDR3 loop: CATSRDRANYGYTF. CDR3 nucleotide sequence: TGTGCCACCAGCAGAGATCGCGCTAACTATGGCTACACCTTC.

As DNA, the CDR3 is TGTGCCTGGACCATTAAAGGGGGAAGGTTAGGCTACACCTTC. Translating gives CAWTIKGGRLGYTF. V gene TRBV30 combines with J gene TRBJ1-2, with D perhaps TRBD1 (6 bases). CDR1 is GTSNPN and CDR2 is SVGIG in the germline V gene (reference sequence). Between the trimmed V and J ends, which lost 4 bases and 8 bases, there was a span of 20 bases. The CDR3 is 14 amino acids.

This chain joins TRBV4-2 and TRBJ2-5; D is perhaps TRBD2 (5 bases). Trimming shortened V by 0 bases and J by 1 base, and 18 bases separated the two germline ends. The CDR3 is 18 amino acids. Germline V lookup: CDR1 LGHNA, CDR2 YNFKEQ. The CDR3 here is CASSQDLDRGPAQETQYF. The CDR3 bases are TGTGCCAGCAGCCAAGATTTAGACCGAGGGCCCGCCCAAGAGACCCAGTACTTC.

This chain uses TRBV5-1 with TRBJ1-5; a possible D gene is TRBD1 (6 bases). Trimming took 4 bases from V and 8 from J, leaving 19 bases between them. The V gene's germline CDR1 is SGHRS and CDR2 YFSETQ. CDR3 length equals 15 residues. CDR3 DNA: TGCGCCAGCAGCCCCCTCCCAGGGGTTGGCGAGCCCCAGCATTTT. This sequence encodes CASSPLPGVGEPQHF.

Worth noting for this clone: The same CDR3 arises from other DNA sequences in this sample as well. The chain carries TRBV7-9 and TRBJ1-5; 11 nucleotides line up with TRBD1. The V and J ends lost 5 bases and 2 bases, in that order; junction bases with no gene match: 2. The CDR3 extends over 15 amino acids. Germline CDR1 is SEHNR and CDR2 is FQNEAQ (reference sequence). The CDR3 DNA is TGTGCCAGCAGCCCGGGACAGGGGGGCAATCAGCCCCAGCATTTT. This sequence encodes CASSPGQGGNQPQHF.

The chain links TRBV2 to TRBJ2-7, with D possibly matching TRBD1 (6 bases). V lost 6 bases and J 2 bases, leaving 14 bases between the germline ends. This CDR3 spans 14 amino acids. Germline V lookup: CDR1 SNHLY, CDR2 FYNNEI. The CDR3 nucleotides read TGTGCCAGCAGACTTTTGACAGGACCCTACGAGCAGTACTTC. The encoded protein is CASRLLTGPYEQYF. Drawing the rest from reference TRBV2 and TRBJ2-7, the complete variable domain is EPEVTQTPSHQVTQMGQEVILRCVPISNHLYFYWYRQILGQKVEFLVSFYNNEISEKSEIFDDQFSVERPDGSNFTLKIRSTKLEDSAMYFCASRLLTGPYEQYFGPGTRLTVT.

This chain uses TRBV5-4 with TRBJ2-5, with TRBD1 identical over 11 bases. V trimming: 3 bases; J trimming: 3 bases; junction bases outside the gene matches: 4. Germline-derived CDR1 and CDR2 are SGHNT and YYREEE (reference sequence). The CDR3 consists of 15 residues. The DNA of the CDR3 is TGTGCCAGCAGCTACCGGGACAGGGGGAAAGAGACCCAGTACTTC. Residues: CASSYRDRGKETQYF. The full variable domain, rest sourced from reference TRBV5-4 and TRBJ2-5, is ETGVTQSPTHLIKTRGQQVTLRCSSQSGHNTVSWYQQALGQGPQFIFQYYREEENGRGNFPPRFSGLQFPNYSSELNVNALELDDSALYLCASSYRDRGKETQYFGPGTRLLVL.

The chain links TRBV5-5 to TRBJ1-2; TRBD1 matches 10 bases. The germline V gene has CDR1 SGHKS and CDR2 YYEKEE (reference sequence). The CDR3 has 14 amino acids. V trimming: 0 bases; J trimming: 8 bases; junction bases outside the gene matches: 4. This CDR3 is CASSLGQGAWGYTF. The CDR3 nucleotides are TGTGCCAGCAGCTTGGGACAGGGGGCATGGGGCTACACCTTC. Full variable domain (missing parts from reference TRBV5-5 and TRBJ1-2): DAGVTQSPTHLIKTRGQQVTLRCSPISGHKSVSWYQQVLGQGPQFIFQYYEKEERGRGNFPDRFSARQFPNYSSELNVNALLLGDSALYLCASSLGQGAWGYTFGSGTRLTVV.

V is TRBV18 and J is TRBJ1-1; D uncertain. With 2 bases removed from V and 4 bases from J, the gap between germline ends came to 14 bases. CDR3 length equals 15 residues. Germline V gives CDR1 KGHSH, CDR2 LQKENI. The CDR3 DNA follows: TGTGCCAGCTCACCATCTGATGGGAGGTTCACTGAAGCTTTCTTT. As protein: CASSPSDGRFTEAFF.

The chain employs TRBV6-5 and TRBJ2-5, with 7 nucleotides matching TRBD1. Germline trimming cut 6 bases from V and 4 bases from J; bases unmatched to any gene: 8. Looked up from germline, CDR1 is MNHEY and CDR2 is SVGAGI. There are 14 residues in the CDR3. The CDR3 reads CASSRGGSSETQYF. The CDR3 DNA is TGTGCCAGCAGCCGAGGGGGCAGTTCAGAGACCCAGTACTTC.

The rearrangement links TRBV4-2 to TRBJ1-4; 9 bases agree with TRBD1. Germline lookup yields CDR1 LGHNA and CDR2 YNFKEQ. The CDR3 covers 19 residues. V gave up 5 bases and J gave up 4 bases; unmatched junction bases: 17. The DNA of the CDR3 is TGTGCCAGCAGCGGATTTGGACAGGGGATAGGAACCGATAATGAAAAACTGTTTTTT. It translates to CASSGFGQGIGTDNEKLFF.

V is TRBV5-4 and J is TRBJ1-1; D may be TRBD1 (5 bases). The germline CDR1 and CDR2 sequences are SGHNT and YYREEE (reference sequence). Trimming left V 0 bases short and J 11 bases short, with 11 bases between. CDR3 size: 12 residues. The CDR3 sequence is CASSLVEGKAFF. CDR3 DNA sequence: TGTGCCAGCAGCTTGGTGGAGGGGAAGGCTTTCTTT.

The rearrangement joins TRBV7-2 to TRBJ2-3; D gene uncertain. V gave up 2 bases and J gave up 0 bases, with 6 bases separating them. Germline-derived CDR1 and CDR2 are SGHTA and FQGNSA. This CDR3 region has 14 residues. The CDR3 spells CASSLFKSTDTQYF. CDR3 bases: TGTGCCAGCAGCTTATTTAAAAGCACAGATACGCAGTATTTT.

This chain connects TRBV11-2 to TRBJ2-2; D may be TRBD1 (6 bases). The CDR3 runs 11 residues. The ends were cut back, 4 bases at V and 16 bases at J, with 13 bases in the middle. Germline V CDR1 and CDR2: SGHAT, FQNNGV. The CDR3 DNA reads as TGTGCCAGCAGCTACTCAGGGGTTAGGTTTTTT. Its translation is CASSYSGVRFF. Full variable domain (remainder filled in from reference TRBV11-2 and TRBJ2-2): EAGVAQSPRYKIIEKRQSVAFWCNPISGHATLYWYQQILGQGPKLLIQFQNNGVVDDSQLPKDRFSAERLKGVDSTLKIQPAKLEDSAVYLCASSYSGVRFFGEGSRLTVL.